This is a list of T cell receptor beta chains from one sample in a study of blood T cell repertoires in COVID-19. Clones were sequenced by immunoSEQ multiplex PCR, and TCRdb holds only the in-frame ones, with some missing. The sample consists of about 180,000 clones, 75% to 90% of them appearing once. The sample consisted of peripheral blood. Every receptor here comes from a woman aged 70-85 years with COVID-19, enrolled during active disease. Both conserved end residues are part of each CDR3. A D gene is named only where the DNA matches it firmly. The listing skips clone size in some rows; elsewhere it reads once, few, many or a size class.

j_gene: TRBJ1-1
abundance: once
len: 13
d_gene: -
v_gene: TRBV15
CDR3nt: TGTGCCACCAGGGCCCGGGGATCCACTGAAGCTTTCTTT
CDR3aa: CATRARGSTEAFF

j_gene: TRBJ2-2
abundance: -
len: 14
d_gene: -
v_gene: TRBV6-6
CDR3nt: TGTGCCAGCAGTTACTCGCGGGACCTGGGGGAGCTGTTTTTT
CDR3aa: CASSYSRDLGELFF

j_gene: TRBJ1-4
abundance: many
len: 13
d_gene: -
v_gene: TRBV5-1
CDR3nt: -
CDR3aa: CASSFGQGEKLFF

j_gene: TRBJ2-4
abundance: -
len: 15
d_gene: -
v_gene: TRBV27
CDR3nt: TGTGCCAGCAGTTCTAACACAGGGTACGGAAACATTCAGTACTTC
CDR3aa: CASSSNTGYGNIQYF

j_gene: TRBJ2-5
abundance: -
len: 11
d_gene: -
v_gene: TRBV11-2
CDR3nt: TGTGCCAGCAGCTTTAAAGAGACCCAGTACTTC
CDR3aa: CASSFKETQYF

j_gene: TRBJ1-5
abundance: -
len: 16
d_gene: -
v_gene: TRBV6-1
CDR3nt: TGTGCCAGCAGTGAAGCTCGGACAGCGAAAAATCAGCCCCAGCATTTT
CDR3aa: CASSEARTAKNQPQHF

j_gene: TRBJ2-7
abundance: -
len: 15
d_gene: -
v_gene: TRBV11-2
CDR3nt: TGTGCCAGCAGCTTAGTAGCCAGGGGAGACTACGAGCAGTACTTC
CDR3aa: CASSLVARGDYEQYF

j_gene: TRBJ2-3
abundance: -
len: 14
d_gene: -
v_gene: TRBV9
CDR3nt: TGTGCCAGCAGCGTAATATCCAGCACAGATACGCAGTATTTT
CDR3aa: CASSVISSTDTQYF

j_gene: TRBJ2-3
abundance: -
len: 15
d_gene: TRBD1
v_gene: TRBV5-4
CDR3nt: TGTGCCAGCAGCCAGACAGGGGGCAGGTCAGATACGCAGTATTTT
CDR3aa: CASSQTGGRSDTQYF

j_gene: TRBJ2-2
abundance: -
len: 16
d_gene: TRBD1
v_gene: TRBV19
CDR3nt: TGTGCCAGTAGTGGTCCGGGACAGGGCCTCACCGGGGAGCTGTTTTTT
CDR3aa: CASSGPGQGLTGELFF

j_gene: TRBJ2-6
abundance: -
len: 17
d_gene: TRBD1
v_gene: TRBV27
CDR3nt: TGTGCCAGCAGCCCTGGACAGGGGGTAAAAGGGGCCAACGTCCTGACTTTC
CDR3aa: CASSPGQGVKGANVLTF

j_gene: TRBJ1-1
abundance: -
len: 13
d_gene: -
v_gene: TRBV29-1
CDR3nt: TGCAGCGTCGCCCCCCTGAGGCCCTCGAAGGCTTTCTTT
CDR3aa: CSVAPLRPSKAFF

j_gene: TRBJ2-3
abundance: once
len: 16
d_gene: TRBD2
v_gene: TRBV7-3
CDR3nt: TGTGCCAGCCGAAGCGGGAGGCCCTCTAGCACAGATACGCAGTATTTT
CDR3aa: CASRSGRPSSTDTQYF

j_gene: TRBJ2-1
abundance: -
len: 15
d_gene: TRBD2
v_gene: TRBV3-1/TRBV3-2
CDR3nt: TGTGCCAGCAGCCCGGGGACTAGCGCATACAATGAGCAGTTCTTC
CDR3aa: CASSPGTSAYNEQFF

j_gene: TRBJ2-5
abundance: -
len: 15
d_gene: -
v_gene: TRBV7-9
CDR3nt: TGTGCCAGCAGCTTCACCTCGGCAGGGCAGGAGACCCAGTACTTC
CDR3aa: CASSFTSAGQETQYF

j_gene: TRBJ1-6
abundance: medium-sized
len: 13
d_gene: -
v_gene: TRBV7-9
CDR3nt: TGTGCCAGCAGCTTAGGTCTTATTTCACCCCTCCACTTT
CDR3aa: CASSLGLISPLHF

j_gene: TRBJ1-3
abundance: -
len: 14
d_gene: TRBD1
v_gene: TRBV19
CDR3nt: TGTGCCAGTTATGACAGGGGGCGCGGGGACACCATATATTTT
CDR3aa: CASYDRGRGDTIYF

j_gene: TRBJ2-5
abundance: -
len: 17
d_gene: TRBD2
v_gene: TRBV5-1
CDR3nt: TGCGCCAGCAGCTCCGGGACTAGCGGGACCATGTCAGAGACCCAGTACTTC
CDR3aa: CASSSGTSGTMSETQYF

j_gene: TRBJ2-2
abundance: once
len: 14
d_gene: -
v_gene: TRBV5-1
CDR3nt: TGCGCCAGCGAAACACCAGCGAACACCGGGGAGCTGTTTTTT
CDR3aa: CASETPANTGELFF

j_gene: TRBJ2-3
abundance: -
len: 15
d_gene: -
v_gene: TRBV7-8
CDR3nt: TGTGCCAGCAGCGTTAGCGCGGGCCGCACAGATACGCAGTATTTT
CDR3aa: CASSVSAGRTDTQYF

j_gene: TRBJ1-5
abundance: -
len: 14
d_gene: -
v_gene: TRBV18
CDR3nt: TGTGCCAGCTCGACGGAGTCCGGCAATCAGCCCCAGCATTTT
CDR3aa: CASSTESGNQPQHF

j_gene: TRBJ2-3
abundance: -
len: 16
d_gene: TRBD1
v_gene: TRBV9
CDR3nt: TGTGCCAGCAGCGCAAGGACAGGGAGAGGGACAGATACGCAGTATTTT
CDR3aa: CASSARTGRGTDTQYF

j_gene: TRBJ1-6
abundance: -
len: 14
d_gene: -
v_gene: TRBV3-1/TRBV3-2
CDR3nt: TGTGCCAGCAGCCAAGCCGGGATTAATTCACCCCTCCACTTT
CDR3aa: CASSQAGINSPLHF

j_gene: TRBJ1-5
abundance: -
len: 17
d_gene: -
v_gene: TRBV19
CDR3nt: TGTGCCAGTTCCCTCACCGCCAGGATTATGGGCAATCAGCCCCAGCATTTT
CDR3aa: CASSLTARIMGNQPQHF

j_gene: TRBJ2-5
abundance: -
len: 13
d_gene: -
v_gene: TRBV7-2
CDR3nt: TGTGCCAGCAGCACCCCTAGCATACAGACCCAGTACTTC
CDR3aa: CASSTPSIQTQYF

j_gene: TRBJ2-2
abundance: -
len: 15
d_gene: -
v_gene: TRBV28
CDR3nt: TGTGCCAGCAGTTTGCCCCAGGGAAACGCCGGGGAGCTGTTTTTT
CDR3aa: CASSLPQGNAGELFF

j_gene: TRBJ2-5
abundance: -
len: 17
d_gene: TRBD2
v_gene: TRBV28
CDR3nt: TGTGCCAGCAGTTTAGAGGACTCGTACGGGAGGGGAGAGACCCAGTACTTC
CDR3aa: CASSLEDSYGRGETQYF

j_gene: TRBJ2-7
abundance: -
len: 17
d_gene: TRBD2
v_gene: TRBV27
CDR3nt: TGTGCCAGCAGTAGTGGTAGGGGAGGACTAGACTCCTACGAGCAGTACTTC
CDR3aa: CASSSGRGGLDSYEQYF

j_gene: TRBJ2-7
abundance: few
len: 14
d_gene: TRBD1
v_gene: TRBV2
CDR3nt: TGTGCCAGCAAAAGGACAGGGATATCCTACGAGCAGTACTTC
CDR3aa: CASKRTGISYEQYF

j_gene: TRBJ1-4
abundance: -
len: 14
d_gene: -
v_gene: TRBV5-1
CDR3nt: TGCGCCAGCAGAGGGGCAGGGAAGAATGAAAAACTGTTTTTT
CDR3aa: CASRGAGKNEKLFF

j_gene: TRBJ2-1
abundance: few
len: 16
d_gene: -
v_gene: TRBV5-1
CDR3nt: TGCGCCAGCAGCTTGATGGCGGGATTGGGGTACAATGAGCAGTTCTTC
CDR3aa: CASSLMAGLGYNEQFF

j_gene: TRBJ1-2
abundance: many
len: 13
d_gene: TRBD1
v_gene: TRBV19
CDR3nt: TGTGCCAGTAGTTTGGACAGGGTACGTGGCTACACCTTC
CDR3aa: CASSLDRVRGYTF

j_gene: TRBJ2-5
abundance: -
len: 14
d_gene: TRBD1
v_gene: TRBV11-2
CDR3nt: TGTGCCAGCAGCTCTCAGGGGGCCGCGGAGACCCAGTACTTC
CDR3aa: CASSSQGAAETQYF

j_gene: TRBJ2-7
abundance: -
len: 12
d_gene: TRBD2
v_gene: TRBV2
CDR3nt: TGTGCCAGTGCGCAGGAATCTAGCGGGGAGTACTTC
CDR3aa: CASAQESSGEYF

j_gene: TRBJ2-2
abundance: -
len: 19
d_gene: TRBD2
v_gene: TRBV19
CDR3nt: TGTGCCAGTAGTATTCCCTCACGGGGACTAGCGGGAGTAGCCGGGGAGCTGTTTTTT
CDR3aa: CASSIPSRGLAGVAGELFF

j_gene: TRBJ2-2
abundance: -
len: 20
d_gene: TRBD2
v_gene: TRBV5-1
CDR3nt: TGCGCCAGCAGCTTTAGCGGGAGAGCCCCCGATCAGACGAACACCGGGGAGCTGTTTTTT
CDR3aa: CASSFSGRAPDQTNTGELFF

j_gene: TRBJ2-1
abundance: -
len: 16
d_gene: TRBD2
v_gene: TRBV10-1
CDR3nt: TGCGCCAGCAGTGAGTCTACCCCGGGGGGGGACAATGAGCAGTTCTTC
CDR3aa: CASSESTPGGDNEQFF

j_gene: TRBJ1-1
abundance: -
len: 13
d_gene: -
v_gene: TRBV12-3/TRBV12-4
CDR3nt: TGTGCCAGCAGTGTCCTCAGGAACACTGAAGCTTTCTTT
CDR3aa: CASSVLRNTEAFF

j_gene: TRBJ2-2
abundance: few
len: 15
d_gene: -
v_gene: TRBV27
CDR3nt: TGTGCCAGCAGTCGTGGGACCGCGGGGACCGGGGAGCTGTTTTTT
CDR3aa: CASSRGTAGTGELFF

j_gene: TRBJ2-1
abundance: -
len: 14
d_gene: -
v_gene: TRBV30
CDR3nt: TGTGCCTGGAGTTTAGGACTACCCCCCAATGAGCAGTTCTTC
CDR3aa: CAWSLGLPPNEQFF

j_gene: TRBJ2-2
abundance: -
len: 15
d_gene: TRBD2
v_gene: TRBV18
CDR3nt: TGTGCCAGCTCATTAGGACTAGCGGGAGCCGGGGAGCTGTTTTTT
CDR3aa: CASSLGLAGAGELFF

j_gene: TRBJ2-3
abundance: -
len: 15
d_gene: -
v_gene: TRBV7-9
CDR3nt: TGTGCCAGCAGCCCCCATGGACTTGGCACAGATACGCAGTATTTT
CDR3aa: CASSPHGLGTDTQYF

j_gene: TRBJ1-5
abundance: -
len: 14
d_gene: TRBD1
v_gene: TRBV2
CDR3nt: TGTGCCAGCAGTTCCGGACAGGCCGATCAGCCCCAGCATTTT
CDR3aa: CASSSGQADQPQHF

j_gene: TRBJ1-6
abundance: -
len: 16
d_gene: -
v_gene: TRBV5-1
CDR3nt: TGCGCCAGCAGCTGGCTGGCAGGGTCTAGGAGTTCACCCCTCCACTTT
CDR3aa: CASSWLAGSRSSPLHF

j_gene: TRBJ2-5
abundance: -
len: 15
d_gene: -
v_gene: TRBV30
CDR3nt: TGTGCCTGGAGTGTAGGACGGACTAACCAAGAGACCCAGTACTTC
CDR3aa: CAWSVGRTNQETQYF

j_gene: TRBJ2-1
abundance: -
len: 16
d_gene: TRBD2
v_gene: TRBV28
CDR3nt: TGTGCCAGCAGGGGACTAGCGGGAGACCGTTACAATGAGCAGTTCTTC
CDR3aa: CASRGLAGDRYNEQFF

j_gene: TRBJ1-3
abundance: few
len: 13
d_gene: -
v_gene: TRBV5-6
CDR3nt: TGTGCCAGCAGCTTGATTAGTGACAGCGCCATATATTTT
CDR3aa: CASSLISDSAIYF

j_gene: TRBJ1-6
abundance: -
len: 14
d_gene: TRBD1
v_gene: TRBV19
CDR3nt: TGTGCCAGTAGTCAAGACAGGGAGTACTCACCCCTCCACTTT
CDR3aa: CASSQDREYSPLHF

j_gene: TRBJ1-6
abundance: -
len: 15
d_gene: TRBD1
v_gene: TRBV28
CDR3nt: TGTGCCAGCTTCGGCTCCGGGACAGGGCGTCGTACCCTCCACTTT
CDR3aa: CASFGSGTGRRTLHF

j_gene: TRBJ1-5
abundance: -
len: 15
d_gene: TRBD1
v_gene: TRBV7-8
CDR3nt: TGTGCCAGCAGTTCGTCCGGGACAGGGAATCAGCCCCAGCATTTT
CDR3aa: CASSSSGTGNQPQHF